A single sample gave rise to the 24 T cell receptor beta chains below, sequenced in a study of T cell changes during pregnancy in multiple sclerosis (dated by TCRdb to between 2017 and 2020). The method was the immunoSEQ multiplex PCR assay. TCRdb obtained this table from immuneACCESS and retained in-frame rearrangements with V and J assigned. These tables miss some clones; where compared with another copy, unresolved V genes account for less than half of the shortfall, and the remainder is unexplained. The sample table holds 50,000 to 75,000 clones, of which approximately 93% were seen once. Of the sample, roughly 2.5% is held by the ten largest clones. This specimen consisted of CD8+ T cells from peripheral blood mononuclear cells, obtained in the third trimester of pregnancy. The receptors originated from a female donor with multiple sclerosis, enrolled in a pregnancy study.

The chain has TRBV29-1 and TRBJ2-1; TRBD2 agrees at 7 bases. The length of the CDR3 is 14 residues. Germline CDR1 SQVTM, CDR2 ANQGSEA. The trim removed 0 bases at V and 6 bases at J, leaving 5 bases unmatched. The CDR3 DNA reads TGCAGCGTTGAAGAGGGAGGGAGGGGCAATGAGCAGTTCTTC. Translation gives CSVEEGGRGNEQFF.

The chain combines TRBV28 with TRBJ2-3; TRBD2 agrees at 13 bases. There are 17 residues in the CDR3. The junction had 7 bases not matched to a gene; V was cut back by 5 bases and J by 2 bases. Germline V CDR1 and CDR2: MDHEN, SYDVKM. CDR3 sequence (DNA): TGTGCCAGCAGTCCCCTCGGGACTAGCGGGAACACAGATACGCAGTATTTT. This codes for CASSPLGTSGNTDTQYF.

This clone was counted once. This chain connects TRBV2 to TRBJ1-2; tentative D call: TRBD1 (5 bases). Germline V lookup: CDR1 SNHLY, CDR2 FYNNEI. The CDR3 loop spans 12 amino acids. V was trimmed by 9 bases and J by 8 bases, leaving 16 bases between them. In nucleotides, the CDR3 is TGTGCCAGTGGTACGGGGGTAGGGGGCTACACCTTC. Its translation: CASGTGVGGYTF.

The rearrangement uses TRBV4-1 and TRBJ2-3, with D uncertain. Per the germline V gene, CDR1 is MGHRA and CDR2 is YSYEKL. The CDR3 is 15 residues long. The V and J ends lost 4 bases and 0 bases respectively, with 11 bases between them. For the CDR3, the DNA is TGCGCCAGCAGCCCCCAGGTTAAAAGCACAGATACGCAGTATTTT. Translated: CASSPQVKSTDTQYF.

V is TRBV28 and J is TRBJ2-7; tentative D call: TRBD2 (5 bases). Trimming pared 6 bases from V and 4 bases from J, leaving 13 bases between. This CDR3 spans 13 amino acids. CDR1 is MDHEN, CDR2 SYDVKM, per germline. CDR3 coding DNA: TGTGCCAGCAGCGGAAGTGGAGGATACGAGCAGTACTTC. This sequence encodes CASSGSGGYEQYF. Looking up the rest from reference TRBV28 and TRBJ2-7 gives the full variable domain: DVKVTQSSRYLVKRTGEKVFLECVQDMDHENMFWYRQDPGLGLRLIYFSYDVKMKEKGDIPEGYSVSREKKERFSLILESASTNQTSMYLCASSGSGGYEQYFGPGTRLTVT.

The chain links TRBV5-4 to TRBJ2-7; a weak D match, TRBD2 (6 bases). There are 13 residues in the CDR3. The V end was cut by 3 bases, the J end by 2 bases, with 9 bases between. Germline V CDR1 and CDR2: SGHNT, YYREEE (reference sequence). The CDR3 DNA sequence: TGTGCCAGCAGCTGGGACTCGGCCTACGAGCAGTACTTC. As protein: CASSWDSAYEQYF.

The J gene is TRBJ2-3, the V gene TRBV5-4; no clear D gene. V lost 1 base and J 0 bases, leaving 6 bases between the germline ends. The CDR3 consists of 14 residues. The germline gives CDR1 SGHNT, CDR2 YYREEE (reference sequence). Written as DNA, the CDR3 is TGTGCCAGCAGCTTGAAGAGTAGCACAGATACGCAGTATTTT. This codes for CASSLKSSTDTQYF.

This chain uses TRBV15 with TRBJ2-3; D is possibly TRBD2 (6 bases). The CDR3 spans 12 residues. Between the trimmed V and J ends, which lost 7 bases and 8 bases, there was a span of 13 bases. Germline V gene sequence: CDR1 LNHNV, CDR2 YYDKDF (reference sequence). The CDR3 region is CATTGPGSTQYF. The CDR3 region has the DNA TGTGCCACCACGGGCCCCGGGAGTACGCAGTATTTT.

The genes are TRBV19 and TRBJ1-4; D is undetermined. In germline, CDR1 is LNHDA, CDR2 SQIVND (reference sequence). The CDR3 loop spans 14 amino acids. Trimming pared 8 bases from V and 0 bases from J, leaving 10 bases between. CDR3 residues: CASHHSATNEKLFF. CDR3 coding DNA: TGTGCCAGTCACCACAGTGCAACTAATGAAAAACTGTTTTTT.

The CDR3 sequence: CASSGDSYGYTF. The DNA for the CDR3 is TGTGCCAGCAGTGGGGACAGCTATGGCTACACCTTC. The chain uses TRBV25-1 and TRBJ1-2; TRBD1 matches at 7 bases. Germline CDR1 is MGHDK and CDR2 is SYGVNS. The CDR3 is 12 amino acids. The trim removed 4 bases at V and 4 bases at J, leaving 0 bases unmatched.

The chain carries TRBV27 and TRBJ2-1, with 8 bases fitting TRBD2. The CDR3 has 14 amino acids. Germline CDR1 and CDR2: MNHEY and SMNVEV (reference sequence). Trimming cost V 2 bases and J 8 bases; bases outside gene matches: 5. For the CDR3, the DNA is TGTGCCAGCAGTTTAGCGGGAGGAAGTTATGAGCAGTTCTTC. Its protein is CASSLAGGSYEQFF.

Worth noting for this clone: This sample includes further DNA sequences coding for the same CDR3. The rearrangement links TRBV7-9 to TRBJ1-1, with D unclear. The CDR3 totals 12 residues. Trimming removed 1 base at V and 6 bases at J, with 6 bases between. Germline V gene sequence: CDR1 SEHNR, CDR2 FQNEAQ (reference sequence). The CDR3 protein is CASSLGGSEAFF. CDR3 coding DNA: TGTGCCAGCAGCTTAGGCGGGTCTGAAGCTTTCTTT.

The V gene is TRBV5-6, the J gene TRBJ1-2; the D gene is possibly TRBD1 (5 bases). Germline CDR1 SGHDT, CDR2 YYEEEE. The CDR3 has 14 residues. V was clipped by 6 bases and J by 6 bases, with 18 bases between them. For the CDR3, the DNA is TGTGCCAGCACTCATGGGGGGGGACCTGATGGCTACACCTTC. It encodes CASTHGGGPDGYTF.

The chain carries TRBV6-6 and TRBJ1-2; no clear D gene. Germline V CDR1 and CDR2: MNHNY, SVGAGI (reference sequence). V lost 2 bases to trimming and J lost 6 bases, with 7 bases between them. The CDR3 is 12 amino acids. The CDR3 is CASSYGGNGYTF. CDR3 nucleotides: TGTGCCAGCAGTTACGGAGGGAATGGCTACACCTTC.

CDR3 sequence: CASSLGGGPNYEQYF. The CDR3 DNA reads TGTGCCAGCAGTTTGGGGGGGGGACCAAACTACGAGCAGTACTTC. The chain links TRBV28 to TRBJ2-7; the match to TRBD2 covers 7 bases. V shed 3 bases, J shed 3 bases, and the junction held 8 bases outside the gene matches. CDR1 and CDR2 from the germline V gene are MDHEN and SYDVKM. CDR3 size: 15 residues.

V gene TRBV29-1 combines with J gene TRBJ1-1, with a weak D call TRBD1 (6 bases). From germline, CDR1 is SQVTM and CDR2 ANQGSEA. The CDR3 spans 14 residues. V shed 6 bases and J shed 0 bases, with 14 bases lying between them. The CDR3 nucleotides are TGCAGCGTATCCCAGGGGTCCATGAACACTGAAGCTTTCTTT. This gives the protein CSVSQGSMNTEAFF. Full variable domain (outside the CDR3, taken from reference TRBV29-1 and TRBJ1-1): SAVISQKPSRDICQRGTSLTIQCQVDSQVTMMFWYRQQPGQSLTLIATANQGSEATYESGFVIDKFPISRPNLTFSTLTVSNMSPEDSSIYLCSVSQGSMNTEAFFGQGTRLTVV.

This rearrangement joins TRBV12-5 to TRBJ1-2; D possibly corresponds to TRBD1 (6 bases). The germline V and J ends were trimmed by 1 base and 4 bases, with 10 bases remaining between them. Germline-derived CDR1 and CDR2 are LGHNT and FRNRAP. The CDR3 contains 14 residues. The CDR3 region has the DNA TGTGCTAGTGGTTTGGAACAGGGATTCTATGGCTACACCTTC. Its protein is CASGLEQGFYGYTF.

This chain links TRBV7-6 with TRBJ1-1; D is unresolved. V lost 0 bases, J lost 7 bases, and 12 bases lay in between. CDR1 is SGHVS and CDR2 is FNYEAQ in the germline V gene. This CDR3 has 14 residues. In DNA, the CDR3 is TGTGCCAGCAGCTTAGCTGGGCAGATGAGTGAAGCTTTCTTT. This gives the protein CASSLAGQMSEAFF.

The chain recombines TRBV9 with TRBJ2-2, with no clear D. V lost 7 bases, J lost 0 bases, and 4 bases lay in between. The V gene's germline CDR1 is SGDLS and CDR2 YYNGEE. The CDR3 length is 12 residues. For the CDR3, the DNA is TGTGCCAGCCAAACGAACACCGGGGAGCTGTTTTTT. Translating gives CASQTNTGELFF.

The chain carries TRBV27 and TRBJ2-1; D is ambiguous. V shed 4 bases and J shed 0 bases, with 7 bases lying between them. The CDR3 is 14 amino acids. Germline CDR1 MNHEY, CDR2 SMNVEV (reference sequence). The CDR3 here is CASSSLSSYNEQFF. CDR3 DNA sequence: TGTGCCAGCAGTTCTCTTTCCTCCTACAATGAGCAGTTCTTC.

This sequence joins TRBV4-1 and TRBJ2-3; D remains unclear. The germline CDR1 and CDR2 sequences are MGHRA and YSYEKL. This CDR3 contains 12 residues. Trimming shortened V by 2 bases and J by 2 bases, and 2 bases separated the two germline ends. The DNA of the CDR3 is TGCGCCAGCAGCCAATACACAGATACGCAGTATTTT. Translation: CASSQYTDTQYF.

The chain recombines TRBV7-9 with TRBJ1-5; 7 bases map to TRBD1. The germline V gene has CDR1 SEHNR and CDR2 FQNEAQ (reference sequence). CDR3 size: 14 residues. Trimming at V came to 4 bases and at J to 5 bases, leaving 5 bases not matched to a gene. CDR3 sequence reads: CASSSGGAHQPQHF. Written as DNA, the CDR3 is TGTGCCAGCAGCTCAGGGGGAGCTCATCAGCCCCAGCATTTT.

The rearrangement links TRBV5-4 to TRBJ2-2, with TRBD2 as a possible D gene (6 bases). This CDR3 is 16 amino acids long. V dropped 4 bases and J dropped 4 bases, with 17 bases sitting between them. CDR1 SGHNT and CDR2 YYREEE come from the germline V gene (reference sequence). CDR3 sequence: CASSRAGLMITGELFF. The CDR3 DNA sequence: TGTGCCAGCAGCCGGGCGGGACTGATGATCACCGGGGAGCTGTTTTTT. The whole variable domain, remainder taken from reference TRBV5-4 and TRBJ2-2, is ETGVTQSPTHLIKTRGQQVTLRCSSQSGHNTVSWYQQALGQGPQFIFQYYREEENGRGNFPPRFSGLQFPNYSSELNVNALELDDSALYLCASSRAGLMITGELFFGEGSRLTVL.

The chain joins TRBV4-3 to TRBJ2-7, with TRBD1 matching 9 bases. V lost 3 bases, J lost 2 bases, and 5 bases stayed unmatched. The V gene's germline CDR1 is LGHNA and CDR2 YSLEER. The CDR3 length is 15 residues. CDR3 region: CASSHLQGAPYEQYF. The CDR3 nucleotides read TGCGCCAGCAGCCATCTACAGGGGGCACCCTACGAGCAGTACTTC.